The sequence of this T cell receptor beta chain was determined in a study of T cells in Graves' hyperthyroidism and ophthalmopathy. What was amplified from RNA transcripts were TCR beta CDR3 regions. HTBI primers drove first-round RT-PCR of the TCR CDR3. TCRdb passed the multiplex PCR reads through MiXCR, listing each CDR3 protein once. The table lists some 300,000 distinct CDR3 sequences, 13% of them singletons. Trimming shortened V by 1 base and J by 9 bases, and 9 bases separated the two germline ends. The CDR3 is 11 residues long. CDR1 GTSNPN and CDR2 SVGIG come from the germline V gene (reference sequence).

The sample consisted of blood. J is TRBJ1-2 and V is TRBV30; D is perhaps TRBD1 (5 bases). The TCR comes from a young woman with Graves' hyperthyroidism that later progressed to Graves' ophthalmopathy. CDR3: CAWSDRYRYTF. The CDR3 coding sequence is TGTGCCTGGAGTGACAGGTATCGCTACACCTTC.